This entry concerns a single TCR beta chain. Using immunoSEQ multiplex PCR, the repertoire was profiled, and TCRdb retains in-frame clones only, with some absent. The table lists about 140,000 clones, nearly 80% of them singletons. This sample is drawn from a study of blood T cell repertoires in COVID-19. Germline trimming cut 5 bases from V and 10 bases from J; bases unmatched to any gene: 6. Per germline, CDR1 SGHTA and CDR2 FQGTGA. The CDR3 is 15 residues long. This chain joins TRBV7-3 and TRBJ2-1, with 15 nucleotides matching TRBD2. Specimen: PBMCs or T cells enriched from blood (not recorded which). This sequence was found in a woman aged 45 to 65 who had recovered from COVID-19. CDR3 DNA: TGTGCCAGCAGCGCCGGGACTAGCGGGAGGTCCGAGCAGTTCTTC. It codes for CASSAGTSGRSEQFF.